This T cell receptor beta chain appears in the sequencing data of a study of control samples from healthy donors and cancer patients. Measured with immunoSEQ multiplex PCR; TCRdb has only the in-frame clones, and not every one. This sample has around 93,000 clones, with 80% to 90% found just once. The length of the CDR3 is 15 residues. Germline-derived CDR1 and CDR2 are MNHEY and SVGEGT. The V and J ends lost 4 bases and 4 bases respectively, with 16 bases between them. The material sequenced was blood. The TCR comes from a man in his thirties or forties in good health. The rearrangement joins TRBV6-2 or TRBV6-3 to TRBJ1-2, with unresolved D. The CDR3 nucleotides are TGTGCCAGCAGTTCCCGACCGACCAATATCTATGGCTACACCTTC. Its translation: CASSSRPTNIYGYTF.